These T cell receptor beta chains were read from a single sample in a study of PD-1 blockade in classical Hodgkin lymphoma. Libraries were prepared by immunoSEQ multiplex PCR; TCRdb keeps only in-frame clonotypes and omits some of them. The repertoire includes tens of thousands of clones, around 91% of them detected once, and 15% sits in the top ten. The sequencing here drew on peripheral blood mononuclear cells (PBMCs), taken at baseline. The receptors were gathered from a human donor with classical Hodgkin lymphoma. Each CDR3 is given with its conserved first and last residue. D genes are given only for firm matches. Clone size, where shown, is once, few, many, or a class for clones that have expanded.

CDR3nt: TGTGCCAGCAGCTTAGGTAGTATGGGAATACTCACCGGGGAGCTGTTTTTT
CDR3aa: CASSLGSMGILTGELFF
j_gene: TRBJ2-2
d_gene: .
abundance: .
len: 17
v_gene: TRBV7-9

CDR3nt: TGCGCCAGCAGTGGGACGGAAGGGGCCAACGTCCTGACTTTC
CDR3aa: CASSGTEGANVLTF
j_gene: TRBJ2-6
d_gene: .
abundance: .
len: 14
v_gene: TRBV10-1

CDR3nt: TGTGCCACCAGCCGGGACAGGACGGATCGAATGGCCTCCTACGAGCAGTACTTC
CDR3aa: CATSRDRTDRMASYEQYF
j_gene: TRBJ2-7
d_gene: TRBD1
abundance: .
len: 18
v_gene: TRBV15

CDR3nt: TGCGCCAGCAGCCAAGGCTCCGGGACAGGGTACGAGCAGTACTTC
CDR3aa: CASSQGSGTGYEQYF
j_gene: TRBJ2-7
d_gene: TRBD1
abundance: .
len: 15
v_gene: TRBV4-1

CDR3nt: TGTGCTAGCAGCCGGGAAGGGACTAGCGGGGGGGCTTGCAATGAGCAGTTCTTC
CDR3aa: CASSREGTSGGACNEQFF
j_gene: TRBJ2-1
d_gene: TRBD2
abundance: .
len: 18
v_gene: TRBV7-7

CDR3nt: TGTGCCTGGAGTTCCTCTCTTACAGATACGCAGTATTTT
CDR3aa: CAWSSSLTDTQYF
j_gene: TRBJ2-3
d_gene: .
abundance: .
len: 13
v_gene: TRBV30

CDR3nt: TGTGCCAGCAGCTTAGTAGGGGAGGGAAGCAATCAGCCCCAGCATTTT
CDR3aa: CASSLVGEGSNQPQHF
j_gene: TRBJ1-5
d_gene: .
abundance: .
len: 16
v_gene: TRBV7-9

CDR3nt: TGCGCCAGCAGCGCAGGGACTCACACCGGGGAGCTGTTTTTT
CDR3aa: CASSAGTHTGELFF
j_gene: TRBJ2-2
d_gene: .
abundance: .
len: 14
v_gene: TRBV4-1

CDR3nt: TGTGCCAGCAGCTTAGCGGGCAGTTGGTTTAATCAGCCCCAGCATTTT
CDR3aa: CASSLAGSWFNQPQHF
j_gene: TRBJ1-5
d_gene: .
abundance: once
len: 16
v_gene: TRBV7-8

CDR3nt: TGTGCCAGCAGCTTGATGTGGACAGAGGCCCAGTACTTC
CDR3aa: CASSLMWTEAQYF
j_gene: TRBJ2-5
d_gene: .
abundance: .
len: 13
v_gene: TRBV5-4

CDR3nt: TGTGCCAGTAGTACTTCGGGGATTCAGGGCCAGTACTTC
CDR3aa: CASSTSGIQGQYF
j_gene: TRBJ2-5
d_gene: .
abundance: .
len: 13
v_gene: TRBV19

CDR3nt: TGTGCCAGCAGCTCAAGGCCGGGAAACACCATATATTTT
CDR3aa: CASSSRPGNTIYF
j_gene: TRBJ1-3
d_gene: .
abundance: few
len: 13
v_gene: TRBV9

CDR3nt: TGTGCCAGCAGTTTCGGTCAGGGGTATGGCTACACCTTC
CDR3aa: CASSFGQGYGYTF
j_gene: TRBJ1-2
d_gene: .
abundance: .
len: 13
v_gene: TRBV27

CDR3nt: TGTGCCAGCAGTCAGAACATCCGTTCGGATGGCTACACCTTC
CDR3aa: CASSQNIRSDGYTF
j_gene: TRBJ1-2
d_gene: .
abundance: .
len: 14
v_gene: TRBV2

CDR3nt: TGTGCCAGCAGCCAAGTTAATACCGGGACTAGCGGGGTTCATGAGCAGTTCTTC
CDR3aa: CASSQVNTGTSGVHEQFF
j_gene: TRBJ2-1
d_gene: TRBD2
abundance: .
len: 18
v_gene: TRBV4-2

CDR3nt: TGTGCCAGTAGTACGCTAGCGGGGACAGGGAATGAGCAGTTCTTC
CDR3aa: CASSTLAGTGNEQFF
j_gene: TRBJ2-1
d_gene: .
abundance: .
len: 15
v_gene: TRBV19

CDR3nt: TGTGCCAGCAGCGGGGGCCCTAGAGTTTACAATGAGCAGTTCTTC
CDR3aa: CASSGGPRVYNEQFF
j_gene: TRBJ2-1
d_gene: .
abundance: .
len: 15
v_gene: TRBV9

CDR3nt: TGTGCCAGCACCCAGGCCCGGGACAGGGTTGAGCAGTACTTC
CDR3aa: CASTQARDRVEQYF
j_gene: TRBJ2-7
d_gene: TRBD1
abundance: .
len: 14
v_gene: TRBV6-5

CDR3nt: TGTGCCACCCAGAAGGGACAGGGGGTGGACTTC
CDR3aa: CATQKGQGVDF
j_gene: TRBJ2-4
d_gene: TRBD1
abundance: .
len: 11
v_gene: TRBV2

CDR3nt: TGTGCCATCAGACAGGGTCTCTTGAACACTGAAGCTTTCTTT
CDR3aa: CAIRQGLLNTEAFF
j_gene: TRBJ1-1
d_gene: TRBD1
abundance: .
len: 14
v_gene: TRBV6-5

CDR3nt: TGTGCCAGCAGCTCCCTGGGCCCGAACACTGAAGCTTTCTTT
CDR3aa: CASSSLGPNTEAFF
j_gene: TRBJ1-1
d_gene: .
abundance: .
len: 14
v_gene: TRBV5-4

CDR3nt: TGTGCCAGCAGCTTAGGCACCGGCTACACTGAAGCTTTCTTT
CDR3aa: CASSLGTGYTEAFF
j_gene: TRBJ1-1
d_gene: .
abundance: .
len: 14
v_gene: TRBV11-2

CDR3nt: TGTGCCAGCAGCGTAACAGGGAAACAGTTCTTC
CDR3aa: CASSVTGKQFF
j_gene: TRBJ2-1
d_gene: .
abundance: .
len: 11
v_gene: TRBV9

CDR3nt: TGTGCCAGCAGCTTAAAAGGAGGGGGATTTCAAGAGACCCAGTACTTC
CDR3aa: CASSLKGGGFQETQYF
j_gene: TRBJ2-5
d_gene: .
abundance: .
len: 16
v_gene: TRBV5-6

CDR3nt: TGTGCCAGCAGCAAGGGACGGAACTATGGCTACACCTTC
CDR3aa: CASSKGRNYGYTF
j_gene: TRBJ1-2
d_gene: .
abundance: .
len: 13
v_gene: TRBV13

CDR3nt: TGTGCCAGCAGCTTAAACTGCAGGGGGGACTCTGGAAACACCATATATTTT
CDR3aa: CASSLNCRGDSGNTIYF
j_gene: TRBJ1-3
d_gene: TRBD1
abundance: .
len: 17
v_gene: TRBV7-3

CDR3nt: TGTGCCAGTAGTTTCCTTGGAAGGTACGAGCAGTACTTC
CDR3aa: CASSFLGRYEQYF
j_gene: TRBJ2-7
d_gene: .
abundance: .
len: 13
v_gene: TRBV19

CDR3nt: TGCAGCATTGACATGGGACTCCTATACAATGAGCAGTTCTTC
CDR3aa: CSIDMGLLYNEQFF
j_gene: TRBJ2-1
d_gene: .
abundance: .
len: 14
v_gene: TRBV29-1